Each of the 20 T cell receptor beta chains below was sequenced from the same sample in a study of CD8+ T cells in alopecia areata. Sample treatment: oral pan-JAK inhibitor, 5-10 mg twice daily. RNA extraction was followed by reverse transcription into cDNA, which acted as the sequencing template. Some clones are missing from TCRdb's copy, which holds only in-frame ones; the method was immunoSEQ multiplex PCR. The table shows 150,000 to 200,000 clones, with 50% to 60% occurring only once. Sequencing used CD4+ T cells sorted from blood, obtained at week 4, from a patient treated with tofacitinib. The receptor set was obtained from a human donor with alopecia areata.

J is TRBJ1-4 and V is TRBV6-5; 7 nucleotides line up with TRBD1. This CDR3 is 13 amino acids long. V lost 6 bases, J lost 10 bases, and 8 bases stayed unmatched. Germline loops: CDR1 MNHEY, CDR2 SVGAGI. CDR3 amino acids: CASRERGPGKLFF. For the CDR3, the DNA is TGTGCCAGCAGGGAGAGGGGGCCAGGAAAACTGTTTTTT.

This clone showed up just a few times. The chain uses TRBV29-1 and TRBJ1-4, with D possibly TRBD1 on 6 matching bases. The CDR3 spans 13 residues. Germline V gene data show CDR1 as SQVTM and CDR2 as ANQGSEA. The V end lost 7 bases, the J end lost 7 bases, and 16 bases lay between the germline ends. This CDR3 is CSAGSGAGEKLFF. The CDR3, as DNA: TGCAGCGCCGGGTCAGGGGCTGGTGAAAAACTGTTTTTT.

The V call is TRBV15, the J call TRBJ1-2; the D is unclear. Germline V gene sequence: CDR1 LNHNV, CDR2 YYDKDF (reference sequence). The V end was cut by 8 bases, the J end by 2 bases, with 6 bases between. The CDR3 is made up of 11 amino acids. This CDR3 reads CATELNYGYTF. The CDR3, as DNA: TGTGCCACCGAACTCAACTATGGCTACACCTTC.

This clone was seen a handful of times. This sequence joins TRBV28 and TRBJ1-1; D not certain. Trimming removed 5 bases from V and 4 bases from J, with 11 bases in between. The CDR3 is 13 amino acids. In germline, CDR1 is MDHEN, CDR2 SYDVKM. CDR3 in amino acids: CASSKARVTEAFF. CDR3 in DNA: TGTGCCAGCAGTAAGGCGCGGGTCACTGAAGCTTTCTTT.

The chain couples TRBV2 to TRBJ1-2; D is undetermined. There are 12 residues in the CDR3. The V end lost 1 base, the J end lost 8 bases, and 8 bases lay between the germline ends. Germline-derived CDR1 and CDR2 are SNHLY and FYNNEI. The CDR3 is CASSEGTRGYTF. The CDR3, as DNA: TGTGCCAGCAGTGAAGGGACGAGGGGCTACACCTTC.

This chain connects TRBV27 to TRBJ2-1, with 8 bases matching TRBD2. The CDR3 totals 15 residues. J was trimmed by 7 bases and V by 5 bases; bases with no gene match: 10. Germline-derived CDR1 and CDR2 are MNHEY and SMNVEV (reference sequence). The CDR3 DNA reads TGTGCCAGCAGTATTCCCGGGACTAGTAATAATGAGCAGTTCTTC. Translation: CASSIPGTSNNEQFF.

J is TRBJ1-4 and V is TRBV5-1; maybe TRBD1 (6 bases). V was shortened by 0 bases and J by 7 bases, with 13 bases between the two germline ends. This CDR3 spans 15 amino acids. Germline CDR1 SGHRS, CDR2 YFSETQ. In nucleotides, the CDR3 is TGCGCCAGCAGCTTGGACGACAGGATTGGTGAAAAACTGTTTTTT. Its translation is CASSLDDRIGEKLFF.

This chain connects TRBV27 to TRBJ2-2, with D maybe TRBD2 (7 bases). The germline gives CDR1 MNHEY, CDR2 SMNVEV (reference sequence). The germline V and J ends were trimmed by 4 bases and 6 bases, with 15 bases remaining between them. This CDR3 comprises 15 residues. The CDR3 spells CASSSPGAGAGELFF. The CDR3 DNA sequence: TGTGCCAGCAGTTCACCAGGGGCGGGGGCCGGGGAGCTGTTTTTT.

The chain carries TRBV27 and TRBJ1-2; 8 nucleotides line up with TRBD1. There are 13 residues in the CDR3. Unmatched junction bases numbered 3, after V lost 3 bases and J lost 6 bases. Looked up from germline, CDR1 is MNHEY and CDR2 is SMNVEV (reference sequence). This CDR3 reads CASSFATGDGYTF. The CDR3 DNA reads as TGTGCCAGCAGTTTCGCGACAGGGGATGGCTACACCTTC.

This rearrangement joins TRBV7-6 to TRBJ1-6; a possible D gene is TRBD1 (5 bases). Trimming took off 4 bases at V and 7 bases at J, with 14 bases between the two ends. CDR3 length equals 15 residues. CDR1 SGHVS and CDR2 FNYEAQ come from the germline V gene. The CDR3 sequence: CASSSQAAPNSPLHF. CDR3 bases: TGTGCCAGCAGCTCACAGGCCGCCCCCAATTCACCCCTCCACTTT.

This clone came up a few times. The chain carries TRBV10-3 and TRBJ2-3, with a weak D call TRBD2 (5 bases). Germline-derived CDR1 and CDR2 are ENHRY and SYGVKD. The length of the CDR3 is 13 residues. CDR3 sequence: CAIGGYGKDTQYF. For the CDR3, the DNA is TGTGCAATCGGAGGCTACGGGAAAGATACGCAGTATTTT.

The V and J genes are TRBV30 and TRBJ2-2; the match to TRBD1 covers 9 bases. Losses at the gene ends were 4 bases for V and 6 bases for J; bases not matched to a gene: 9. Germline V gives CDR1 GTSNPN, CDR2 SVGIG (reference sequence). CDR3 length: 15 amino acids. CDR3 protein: CAWTAWDRDAGELFF. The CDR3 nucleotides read TGTGCCTGGACGGCTTGGGACAGGGATGCCGGGGAGCTGTTTTTT.

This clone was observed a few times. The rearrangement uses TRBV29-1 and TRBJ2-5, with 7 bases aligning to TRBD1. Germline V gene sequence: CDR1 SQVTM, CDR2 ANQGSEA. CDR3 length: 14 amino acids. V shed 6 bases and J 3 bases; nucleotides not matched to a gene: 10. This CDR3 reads CSVAARQGKETQYF. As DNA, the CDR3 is TGCAGCGTCGCGGCCCGACAGGGAAAAGAGACCCAGTACTTC. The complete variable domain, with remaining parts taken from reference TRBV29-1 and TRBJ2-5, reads SAVISQKPSRDICQRGTSLTIQCQVDSQVTMMFWYRQQPGQSLTLIATANQGSEATYESGFVIDKFPISRPNLTFSTLTVSNMSPEDSSIYLCSVAARQGKETQYFGPGTRLLVL.

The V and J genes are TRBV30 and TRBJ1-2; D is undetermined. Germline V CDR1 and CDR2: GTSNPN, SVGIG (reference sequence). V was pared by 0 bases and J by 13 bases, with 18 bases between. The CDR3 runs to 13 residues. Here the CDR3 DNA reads TGTGCCTGGAGTGTACCAAACGGCGCTTGGTCCACCTTC. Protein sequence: CAWSVPNGAWSTF. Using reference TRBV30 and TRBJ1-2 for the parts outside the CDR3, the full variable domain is SQTIHQWPATLVQPVGSPLSLECTVEGTSNPNLYWYRQAAGRGLQLLFYSVGIGQISSEVPQNLSASRPQDRQFILSSKKLLLSDSGFYLCAWSVPNGAWSTFGSGTRLTVV.

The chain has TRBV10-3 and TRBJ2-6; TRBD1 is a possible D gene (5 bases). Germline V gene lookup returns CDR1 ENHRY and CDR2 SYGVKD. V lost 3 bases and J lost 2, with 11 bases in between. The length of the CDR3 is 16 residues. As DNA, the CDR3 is TGTGCCATCAGTGAAATAGTAGGGGCTGGGGCCAACGTCCTGACTTTC. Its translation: CAISEIVGAGANVLTF.

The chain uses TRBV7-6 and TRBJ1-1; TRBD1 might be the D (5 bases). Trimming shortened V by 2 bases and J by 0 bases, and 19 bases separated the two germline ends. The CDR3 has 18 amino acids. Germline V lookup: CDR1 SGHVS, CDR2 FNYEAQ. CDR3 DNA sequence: TGTGCCAGCAGCTTATATCCCCCGATTGACAGTATGAACACTGAAGCTTTCTTT. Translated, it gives CASSLYPPIDSMNTEAFF.

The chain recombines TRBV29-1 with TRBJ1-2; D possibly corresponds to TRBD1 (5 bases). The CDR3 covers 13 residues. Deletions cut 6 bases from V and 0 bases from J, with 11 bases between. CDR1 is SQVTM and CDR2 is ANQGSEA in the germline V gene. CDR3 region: CSVVGETNYGYTF. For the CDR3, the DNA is TGCAGCGTAGTGGGGGAGACTAACTATGGCTACACCTTC.

The CDR3 DNA reads as TGCGCCAGCAGCTCGGACCCGGGGGGCAGGGAGACCCAGTACTTC. Translating gives CASSSDPGGRETQYF. The V and J genes are TRBV5-1 and TRBJ2-5, with D possibly being TRBD2 (7 bases). V was pared by 3 bases and J by 5 bases, with 17 bases between. The CDR3 is made up of 15 amino acids. CDR1 is SGHRS, CDR2 YFSETQ, per germline.

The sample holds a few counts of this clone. CDR3 region: CASKEGREAGNTIYF. The CDR3 DNA sequence: TGTGCCAGCAAAGAGGGCAGAGAGGCTGGAAACACCATATATTTT. The chain is built from TRBV6-6 and TRBJ1-3; no clear D. The CDR3 length is 15 residues. Trimming took off 7 bases at V and 2 bases at J, with 15 bases between the two ends. Germline V lookup: CDR1 MNHNY, CDR2 SVGAGI (reference sequence).

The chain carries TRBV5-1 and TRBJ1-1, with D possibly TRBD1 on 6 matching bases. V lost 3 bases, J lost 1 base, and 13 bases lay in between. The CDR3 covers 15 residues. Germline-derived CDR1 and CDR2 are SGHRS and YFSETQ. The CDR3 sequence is CASSSLGHKNTEAFF. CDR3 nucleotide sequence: TGCGCCAGCAGCTCCCTGGGACACAAGAACACTGAAGCTTTCTTT.